Sequencing of this TCR beta chain was carried out in a study of T cells in Graves' hyperthyroidism and ophthalmopathy. TCR beta CDR3 region amplification was performed from RNA transcripts. HTBI primers were the set used in a first-round RT-PCR of the TCR CDR3. MiXCR, run by TCRdb on the multiplex PCR reads, gives a single entry per CDR3 protein. The repertoire consists of over 550,000 distinct CDR3 sequences, with approximately 15% occurring once and the leading ten covering around 19%. Comments on this clonotype: This may arise from a read error, as a much more abundant clone is one base away.

Germline assignment: CDR1 KGHDR and CDR2 SFDVKD. This CDR3 has 15 amino acids. The J segment lost 2 bases and the V segment lost 3 bases, leaving 3 bases of the junction unmatched. No progression to ophthalmopathy during 18 months of follow-up defined stable disease. This chain connects TRBV24-1 to TRBJ1-1; 9 bases match TRBD1. The sequencing sample was made of blood. The receptor comes from a young woman with Graves' hyperthyroidism. CDR3 coding DNA: TGTGCCACCAGTGATGCGGACAGGGGTAACACTGAAGCTTTCTTT. Translation: CATSDADRGNTEAFF.